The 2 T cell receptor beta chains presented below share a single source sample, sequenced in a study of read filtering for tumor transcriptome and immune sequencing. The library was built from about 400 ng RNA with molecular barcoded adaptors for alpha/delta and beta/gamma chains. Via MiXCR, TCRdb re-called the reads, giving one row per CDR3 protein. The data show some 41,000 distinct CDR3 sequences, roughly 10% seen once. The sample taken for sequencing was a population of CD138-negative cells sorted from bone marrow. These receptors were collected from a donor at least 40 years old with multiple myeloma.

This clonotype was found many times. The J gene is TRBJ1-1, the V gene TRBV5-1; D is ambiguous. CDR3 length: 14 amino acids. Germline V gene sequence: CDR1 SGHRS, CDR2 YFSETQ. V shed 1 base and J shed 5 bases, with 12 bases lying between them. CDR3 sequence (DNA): TGCGCCAGCAGCTTGAAAGGGATGTCAACTGAAGCTTTCTTT. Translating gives CASSLKGMSTEAFF.

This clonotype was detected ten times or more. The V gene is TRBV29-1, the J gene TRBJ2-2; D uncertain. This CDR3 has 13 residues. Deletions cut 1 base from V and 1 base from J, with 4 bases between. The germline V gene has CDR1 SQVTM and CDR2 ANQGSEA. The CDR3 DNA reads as TGCAGCGTTGAAGCCGGGAACACCGGGGAGCTGTTTTTT. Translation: CSVEAGNTGELFF.